The rows below give T cell receptor beta chains drawn from one sample of a study of neoadjuvant anti-PD-1 for oral cavity cancer. Produced via immunoSEQ multiplex PCR; TCRdb's table is partial and in-frame only. Of roughly 12,000 clones listed, around 56% were seen once; the top ten hold approximately 12%. The starting material was tumor tissue, obtained before nivolumab (anti-PD-1) treatment. These receptors all stem from a person between 40 and 80 years old with oral cavity squamous cell carcinoma. The CDR3 runs from the conserved cysteine through the conserved F or W. Fields, in order: J gene, D gene, clone size, V gene, CDR3 DNA, CDR3 protein. A D gene is named only where the DNA matches it firmly. Clone sizes are given selectively: once, few, many, or a class where the clone is expanded.

J: TRBJ2-5; D: TRBD1; size: NA; V: TRBV6-5; DNA: TGTGCCAGCAGTTACGGGAACAGGGGGCCCGGGGAGACCCAGTACTTC; CDR3: CASSYGNRGPGETQYF
J: TRBJ1-4; D: TRBD1; size: NA; V: TRBV5-1; DNA: TGCGCCAGCAGCTTGTTATCCGGGACAGCTAATGAAAAACTGTTTTTT; CDR3: CASSLLSGTANEKLFF
J: TRBJ1-2; D: NA; size: NA; V: TRBV28; DNA: TGTGCCAGCAGTTGGGCGAACTATGGCTACACCTTC; CDR3: CASSWANYGYTF
J: TRBJ2-7; D: NA; size: NA; V: TRBV4-1; DNA: TGCGCCAGCAGCCCCAGGGGGGGGCAAAGGGGCTACGAGCAGTACTTC; CDR3: CASSPRGGQRGYEQYF
J: TRBJ1-4; D: NA; size: medium-sized; V: TRBV7-9; DNA: TGTGCCAGCAGCTCACAGGTTAATGAAAAACTGTTTTTT; CDR3: CASSSQVNEKLFF
J: TRBJ1-5; D: NA; size: few; V: TRBV5-5; DNA: TGTGCCAGCAGCTTGGGAACAGGGCCCCAGCATTTT; CDR3: CASSLGTGPQHF
J: TRBJ2-3; D: NA; size: few; V: TRBV19; DNA: TGTGCCAGTAGTCCACAAGGGGCTACGCAGTATTTT; CDR3: CASSPQGATQYF
J: TRBJ2-1; D: TRBD1; size: NA; V: TRBV5-4; DNA: TGTGCCAGCAGCTCCACCGGGACAGGCTTCTATGAGCAGTTCTTC; CDR3: CASSSTGTGFYEQFF
J: TRBJ1-5; D: NA; size: NA; V: TRBV6-4; DNA: TGTGCCAGCAGTGAGGGTTATAGCAATCAGCCCCAGCATTTT; CDR3: CASSEGYSNQPQHF
J: TRBJ2-3; D: NA; size: NA; V: TRBV30; DNA: TGTGCCTGGAGTGTACGAGAGCGACTCACAGATACGCAGTATTTT; CDR3: CAWSVRERLTDTQYF
J: TRBJ2-1; D: TRBD2; size: few; V: TRBV7-7; DNA: TGTGCTAGCAGCTTGGCAAGCGGGAAGTACAATGAGCAGTTCTTC; CDR3: CASSLASGKYNEQFF
J: TRBJ2-7; D: TRBD1; size: NA; V: TRBV2; DNA: TGTGCCAGCAGTGGAAGGGGGCCCGCCTACGAGCAGTACTTC; CDR3: CASSGRGPAYEQYF
J: TRBJ1-2; D: NA; size: NA; V: TRBV7-9; DNA: TGTGCCAGCAGCTTAGGAGGGAGCTATGGCTACACCTTC; CDR3: CASSLGGSYGYTF